Included here is one TCR beta chain sequence, with context. These data are taken from a study of regulatory T cells in long-lasting Graves disease. Libraries of TCR beta came from iRepertoire HTBI primers plus Arm-PCR of CDR3 regions. From the multiplex PCR reads, TCRdb called clonotypes with MiXCR, one entry per CDR3 protein. The sample comprises about half a million distinct CDR3 sequences, around 12% of which are singletons, and roughly 8.2% rests with the top ten. CDR3 length: 16 residues. V was clipped by 0 bases and J by 5 bases; unmatched bases: 10. The germline V gene has CDR1 DFQATT and CDR2 SNEGSKA (reference sequence). Time point here: newly diagnosed GD, antithyroid drugs for less than 3 months. The TCR library was made from RNA extracted from PBMCs. The same sample was also studied in work on T cells in Graves' hyperthyroidism and ophthalmopathy.

The rearrangement uses TRBV20-1 and TRBJ2-7; 10 bases map to TRBD2. This receptor was taken from a young woman with Graves disease. This sample comprised peripheral blood mononuclear cells (PBMCs), obtained at new diagnosis, from a patient treated with antithyroid drugs. The CDR3 reads CSARDLSGRALNEQYV. Here the CDR3 DNA reads TGCAGTGCTAGAGATCTCAGCGGGAGGGCCCTGAACGAGCAGTACGTC.